The subject of this entry is one T cell receptor (beta chain). The identical CDR3 is also encoded by other nucleotide sequences in the sample. This record belongs to a study of blood T cell repertoires in COVID-19. Across the study: In each case, the material was cDNA or gDNA derived from T cells, B-cell-depleted T cells, or PBMCs.

In germline, CDR1 is SGHNT, CDR2 YYREEE (reference sequence). This CDR3 is built from 14 residues. Trimming took 2 bases from V and 1 from J, leaving 9 bases between them. The protocol was immunoSEQ multiplex PCR, while the TCRdb copy is restricted to in-frame clones and leaves out a portion. The sample holds roughly 250,000 clones, 75% to 85% seen once. The genes are TRBV5-4 and TRBJ1-1, with D perhaps matching TRBD1 (6 bases). The specimen sequenced was peripheral blood. The source of this sequence is a woman between 55 and 75 years old with active or convalescent COVID-19. The CDR3 loop reads CASSLDRRNTEAFF. As DNA, the CDR3 is TGTGCCAGCAGCTTAGACAGGAGGAACACTGAAGCTTTCTTT.